Detailed here is one T cell receptor beta chain. Its antigen is not known. This entry comes from a study of Graves' ophthalmopathy and Graves' hyperthyroidism. Study at large: Investigators collected peripheral blood at initial diagnosis, before any treatment was given.

The study amplified TCR beta CDR3 regions using RNA transcripts. The library came from an HTBI-primed first-round RT-PCR and a second-round multiplex PCR. TCRdb analysed the multiplex PCR reads with MiXCR anew, one entry per CDR3 protein. The repertoire consists of around 400,000 distinct CDR3 sequences, with roughly 20% occurring once and the leading ten covering 2.5% to 3%. Broader study findings: Appearing in blood as well were most expanded thyroid clonotypes above 0.001 frequency. Progression of ophthalmopathy was predicted by the model with about 66% sensitivity and less than 85% specificity.

The receptor's source is a woman aged 18-30 years with stable Graves' hyperthyroidism. Sequences were obtained from peripheral blood.

The CDR3 spells CAWSQDNLNQPQHF. The CDR3, as DNA: TGTGCCTGGAGTCAAGACAATCTCAATCAGCCCCAGCATTTT. J is TRBJ1-5 and V is TRBV30; D is uncertain. The germline V gene encodes CDR1 GTSNPN and CDR2 SVGIG (reference sequence). The CDR3 totals 14 residues. Trimming pared 2 bases from V and 3 bases from J, leaving 11 bases between. The whole variable domain, filled in from reference TRBV30 and TRBJ1-5, reads SQTIHQWPATLVQPVGSPLSLECTVEGTSNPNLYWYRQAAGRGLQLLFYSVGIGQISSEVPQNLSASRPQDRQFILSSKKLLLSDSGFYLCAWSQDNLNQPQHFGDGTRLSIL.